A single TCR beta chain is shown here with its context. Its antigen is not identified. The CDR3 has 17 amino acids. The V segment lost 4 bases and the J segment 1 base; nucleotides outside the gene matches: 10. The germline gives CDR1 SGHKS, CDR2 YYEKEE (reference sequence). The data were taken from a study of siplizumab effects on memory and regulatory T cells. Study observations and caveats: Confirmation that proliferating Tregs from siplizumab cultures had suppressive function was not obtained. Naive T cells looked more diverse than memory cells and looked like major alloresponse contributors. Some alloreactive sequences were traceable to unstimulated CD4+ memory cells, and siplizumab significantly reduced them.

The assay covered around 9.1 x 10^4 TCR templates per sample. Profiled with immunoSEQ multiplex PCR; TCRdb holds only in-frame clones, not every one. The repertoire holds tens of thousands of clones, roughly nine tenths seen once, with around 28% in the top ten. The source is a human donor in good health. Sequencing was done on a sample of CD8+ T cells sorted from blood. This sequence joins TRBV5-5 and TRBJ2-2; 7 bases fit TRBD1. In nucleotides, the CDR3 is TGTGCCAGCAGCCGCCGGGACAGCAATCAGAACACCGGGGAGCTGTTTTTT. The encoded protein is CASSRRDSNQNTGELFF. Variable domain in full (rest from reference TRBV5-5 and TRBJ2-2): DAGVTQSPTHLIKTRGQQVTLRCSPISGHKSVSWYQQVLGQGPQFIFQYYEKEERGRGNFPDRFSARQFPNYSSELNVNALLLGDSALYLCASSRRDSNQNTGELFFGEGSRLTVL.